The sequence of this T cell receptor (beta chain) was determined in a study of blood T cell repertoires in COVID-19 (TCRdb year 2020). About the full investigation: Collaborator samples came from the United States, Italy and Spain and covered acute and convalescent phases of COVID-19. The repertoires were made available in a free public database intended to serve as a resource for research on the immune response to SARS-CoV-2. Nearly every sample came with metadata listing a de-identified subject ID, COVID-19 status, age in years and sex. The samples were drawn from two sources: the first 160 participants of the ongoing ImmuneRACE study, and some 1,300 subjects contributed by 6 global collaborators. The prospective study material was composed of cDNA or gDNA derived from T cells, B-cell-depleted T cells, or PBMCs. Subjects who had been exposed to COVID-19, were actively infected with it, or had recovered from it provided the deeply sampled blood TCRbeta repertoires that made up the dataset. Where HLA class I and class II types were available, the types were taken from metadata supplied by the sample provider, not from assay-based typing. Overall study outcomes, separate from this receptor: The amount of clinical and demographic metadata varied by source and participant and was provided uncurated.

Regarding this clone: This receptor's antigen is unknown. No base-level quality is on record; no much larger clone is a single base apart.

Collaborating institutions collected whole blood in K2EDTA tubes following their own protocols. For TCRbeta analysis, collaborator samples were shipped as frozen whole blood, as isolated PBMCs, or as DNA extracted from either sample type. The CDR3 numbers 14 residues from cysteine through phenylalanine. Of the read, only the CDR3 DNA is kept; its 42 bases are in frame from base 1. V is clipped by 5 bases and J by 0 bases, and the sequence between their germline boundaries is 11 bases long. The germline V gene sets CDR1 to MNHEY and CDR2 to SVGAGI. TCRbeta CDR3 regions were amplified from genomic DNA by means of the immunoSEQ Assay, a bias-controlled multiplex PCR. Per the source publication's procedure: The number of nucleated cells in each sample was estimated by amplification of reference gene primers within the assay. Sequence reads were collapsed and filtered to measure the absolute abundance of every unique TCRbeta CDR3 rearrangement. For each sample, productive Simpson clonality was calculated by taking the square root of Simpson's diversity index across productive rearrangements. TCRdb mirrors the immuneACCESS table, restricted to in-frame sequences. Some clones are absent from its copies; in checked studies, under half trace to an unresolved V gene, and the reason for the others is unknown. V and J calls and clone size are copied from that table; D and trimming were computed from the DNA. The sample table records 250,000 to 300,000 clones; 81% of these occur just once. Just under 3% of the sample goes to the ten largest clones.

The specimen sequenced was peripheral blood. The V and J genes are TRBV6-5 and TRBJ2-7; the D gene lacks a confident call. This clonotype was obtained from a woman in her sixties or seventies with active or convalescent COVID-19. The nucleotides read TGTGCCAGCAGTCCAAGTTGGAGCTCCTACGAGCAGTACTTC. Translated, this is CASSPSWSSYEQYF.